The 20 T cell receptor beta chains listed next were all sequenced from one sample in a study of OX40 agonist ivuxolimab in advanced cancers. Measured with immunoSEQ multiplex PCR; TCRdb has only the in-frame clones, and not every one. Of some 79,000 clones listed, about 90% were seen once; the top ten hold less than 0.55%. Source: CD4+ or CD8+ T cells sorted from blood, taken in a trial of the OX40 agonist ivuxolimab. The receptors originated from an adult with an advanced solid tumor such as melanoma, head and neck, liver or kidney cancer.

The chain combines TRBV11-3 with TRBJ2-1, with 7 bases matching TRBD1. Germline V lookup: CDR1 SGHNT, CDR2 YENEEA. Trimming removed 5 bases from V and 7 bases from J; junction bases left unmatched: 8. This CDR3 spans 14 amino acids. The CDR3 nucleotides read TGTGCCAGCAGCCCTTCGACAGGGCGGAATGAGCAGTTCTTC. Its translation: CASSPSTGRNEQFF.

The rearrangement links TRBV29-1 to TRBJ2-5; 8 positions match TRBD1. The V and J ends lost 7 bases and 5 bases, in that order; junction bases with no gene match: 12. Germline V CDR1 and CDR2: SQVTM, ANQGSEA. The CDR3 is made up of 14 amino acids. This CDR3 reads CSAIPGGAGETQYF. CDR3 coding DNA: TGCAGCGCCATTCCAGGGGGCGCCGGGGAGACCCAGTACTTC.

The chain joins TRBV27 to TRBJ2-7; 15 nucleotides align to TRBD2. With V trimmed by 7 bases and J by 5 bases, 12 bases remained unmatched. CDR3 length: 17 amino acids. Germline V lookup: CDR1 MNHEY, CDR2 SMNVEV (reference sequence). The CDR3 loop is CASNKYPGLAGGDEQYF. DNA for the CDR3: TGTGCCAGCAATAAATACCCGGGACTAGCGGGAGGCGACGAGCAGTACTTC.

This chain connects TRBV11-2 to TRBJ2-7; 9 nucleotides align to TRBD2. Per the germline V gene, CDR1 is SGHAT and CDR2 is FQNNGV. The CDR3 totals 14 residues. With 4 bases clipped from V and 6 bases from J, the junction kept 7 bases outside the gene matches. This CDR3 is CASSSLAGVGEQYF. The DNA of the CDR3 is TGTGCCAGCAGCTCATTAGCGGGAGTTGGCGAGCAGTACTTC.

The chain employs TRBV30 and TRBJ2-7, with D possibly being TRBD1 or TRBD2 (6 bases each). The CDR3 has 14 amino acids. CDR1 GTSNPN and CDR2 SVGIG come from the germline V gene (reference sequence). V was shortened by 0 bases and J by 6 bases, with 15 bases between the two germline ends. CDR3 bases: TGTGCCTGGAGTGTACAATCGGAGGGGGGCGAGCAGTACTTC. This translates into CAWSVQSEGGEQYF.

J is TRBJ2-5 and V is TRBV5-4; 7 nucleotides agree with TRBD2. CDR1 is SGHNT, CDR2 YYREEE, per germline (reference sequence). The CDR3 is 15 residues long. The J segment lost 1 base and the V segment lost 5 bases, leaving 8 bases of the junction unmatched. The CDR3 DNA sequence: TGTGCCAGCAGTTCTCCTAGCGGCCCCCAAGAGACCCAGTACTTC. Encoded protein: CASSSPSGPQETQYF.

CDR3 DNA sequence: TGTGCCAGCGGAAGGGGCGCCGAATATGGCTACACCTTC. This encodes CASGRGAEYGYTF. This chain joins TRBV6-6 and TRBJ1-2, with a possible D match to TRBD1 (5 bases). The germline CDR1 and CDR2 sequences are MNHNY and SVGAGI (reference sequence). The CDR3 loop spans 13 amino acids. Trimming took off 8 bases at V and 5 bases at J, with 15 bases between the two ends.

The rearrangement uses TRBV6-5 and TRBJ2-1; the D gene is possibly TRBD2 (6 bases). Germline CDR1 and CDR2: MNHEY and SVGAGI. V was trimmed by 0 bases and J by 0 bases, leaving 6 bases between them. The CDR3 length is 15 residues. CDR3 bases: TGTGCCAGCAGTTACTCCGGGAGCTCCTACAATGAGCAGTTCTTC. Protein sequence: CASSYSGSSYNEQFF.

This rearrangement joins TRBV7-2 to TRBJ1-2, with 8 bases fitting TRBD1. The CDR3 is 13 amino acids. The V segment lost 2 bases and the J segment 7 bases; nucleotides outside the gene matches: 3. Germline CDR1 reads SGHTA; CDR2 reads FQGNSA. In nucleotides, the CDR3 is TGTGCCAGCAGCTTACAGGGGGCGCTTGGCTACACCTTC. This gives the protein CASSLQGALGYTF. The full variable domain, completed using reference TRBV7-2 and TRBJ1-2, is GAGVSQSPSNKVTEKGKDVELRCDPISGHTALYWYRQSLGQGLEFLIYFQGNSAPDKSGLPSDRFSAERTGGSVSTLTIQRTQQEDSAVYLCASSLQGALGYTFGSGTRLTVV.

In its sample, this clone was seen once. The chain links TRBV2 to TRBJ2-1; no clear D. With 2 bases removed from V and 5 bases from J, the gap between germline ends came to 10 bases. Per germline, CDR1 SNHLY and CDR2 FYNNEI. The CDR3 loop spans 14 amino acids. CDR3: CASSERRQNNEQFF. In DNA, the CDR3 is TGTGCCAGCAGTGAACGTAGGCAAAACAATGAGCAGTTCTTC. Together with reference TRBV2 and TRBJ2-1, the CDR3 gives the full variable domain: EPEVTQTPSHQVTQMGQEVILRCVPISNHLYFYWYRQILGQKVEFLVSFYNNEISEKSEIFDDQFSVERPDGSNFTLKIRSTKLEDSAMYFCASSERRQNNEQFFGPGTRLTVL.

Here the CDR3 reads CASSPQEGVFSGNTIYF. CDR3 sequence (DNA): TGCGCCAGCAGCCCTCAAGAGGGGGTTTTCTCTGGAAACACCATATATTTT. The chain combines TRBV4-3 with TRBJ1-3; possibly TRBD1 for D (6 bases). V was pared by 4 bases and J by 0 bases, with 16 bases between. Germline loops: CDR1 LGHNA, CDR2 YSLEER. This CDR3 has 17 residues.

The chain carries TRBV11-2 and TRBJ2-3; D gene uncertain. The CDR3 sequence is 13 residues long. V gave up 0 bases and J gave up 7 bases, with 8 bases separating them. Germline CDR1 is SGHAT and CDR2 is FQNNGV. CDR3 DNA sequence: TGTGCCAGCAGCTTAGACGGCCAGCATACGCAGTATTTT. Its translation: CASSLDGQHTQYF.

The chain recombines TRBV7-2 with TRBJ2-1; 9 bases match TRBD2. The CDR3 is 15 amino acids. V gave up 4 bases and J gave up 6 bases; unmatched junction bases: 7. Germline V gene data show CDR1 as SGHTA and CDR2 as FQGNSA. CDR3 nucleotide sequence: TGTGCCAGCAGCTCATCAAGCGGGAGGACCAATGAGCAGTTCTTC. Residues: CASSSSSGRTNEQFF.

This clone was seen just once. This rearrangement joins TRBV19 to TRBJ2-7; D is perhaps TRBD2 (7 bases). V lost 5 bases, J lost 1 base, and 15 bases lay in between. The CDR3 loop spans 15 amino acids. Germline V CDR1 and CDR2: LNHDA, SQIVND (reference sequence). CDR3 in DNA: TGTGCCAGTAGTCCGGTGGGGGGGGCATCCTACGAGCAGTACTTC. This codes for CASSPVGGASYEQYF.

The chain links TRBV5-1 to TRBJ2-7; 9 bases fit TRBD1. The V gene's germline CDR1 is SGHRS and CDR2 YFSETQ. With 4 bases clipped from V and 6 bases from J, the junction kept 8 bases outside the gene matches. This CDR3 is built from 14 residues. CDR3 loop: CASSQTQGAGEQYF. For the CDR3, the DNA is TGCGCCAGCAGCCAAACACAGGGGGCGGGCGAGCAGTACTTC. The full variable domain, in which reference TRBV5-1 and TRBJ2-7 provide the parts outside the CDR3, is KAGVTQTPRYLIKTRGQQVTLSCSPISGHRSVSWYQQTPGQGLQFLFEYFSETQRNKGNFPGRFSGRQFSNSRSEMNVSTLELGDSALYLCASSQTQGAGEQYFGPGTRLTVT.

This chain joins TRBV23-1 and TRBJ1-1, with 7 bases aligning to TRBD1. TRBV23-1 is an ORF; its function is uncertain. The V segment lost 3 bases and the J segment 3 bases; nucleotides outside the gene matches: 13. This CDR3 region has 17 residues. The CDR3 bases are TGCGCCAGCAGTCAGGACAGGACCAGCTGGTGGGACACTGAAGCTTTCTTT. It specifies CASSQDRTSWWDTEAFF.

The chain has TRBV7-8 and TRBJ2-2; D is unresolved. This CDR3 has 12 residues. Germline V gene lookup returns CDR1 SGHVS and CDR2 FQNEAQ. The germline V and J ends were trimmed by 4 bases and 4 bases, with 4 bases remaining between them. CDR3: CASSWGTGELFF. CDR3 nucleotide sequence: TGTGCCAGCAGCTGGGGCACCGGGGAGCTGTTTTTT.

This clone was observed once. CDR3 sequence: CASRTSGGNNEQFF. The CDR3 nucleotides are TGCGCCAGCCGGACTAGCGGGGGGAACAATGAGCAGTTCTTC. The rearrangement joins TRBV5-1 to TRBJ2-1; 14 bases align to TRBD2. Per germline, CDR1 SGHRS and CDR2 YFSETQ. This CDR3 is 14 amino acids long. V trimming: 7 bases; J trimming: 5 bases; junction bases outside the gene matches: 2. The whole variable domain, filled in from reference TRBV5-1 and TRBJ2-1, reads KAGVTQTPRYLIKTRGQQVTLSCSPISGHRSVSWYQQTPGQGLQFLFEYFSETQRNKGNFPGRFSGRQFSNSRSEMNVSTLELGDSALYLCASRTSGGNNEQFFGPGTRLTVL.

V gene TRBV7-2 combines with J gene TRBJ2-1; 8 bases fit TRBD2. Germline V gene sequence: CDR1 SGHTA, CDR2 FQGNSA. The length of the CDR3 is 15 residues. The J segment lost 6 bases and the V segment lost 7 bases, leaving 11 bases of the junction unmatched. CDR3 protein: CASTLKTGGGNEQFF. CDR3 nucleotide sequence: TGTGCCAGCACCCTAAAGACCGGGGGGGGCAATGAGCAGTTCTTC.

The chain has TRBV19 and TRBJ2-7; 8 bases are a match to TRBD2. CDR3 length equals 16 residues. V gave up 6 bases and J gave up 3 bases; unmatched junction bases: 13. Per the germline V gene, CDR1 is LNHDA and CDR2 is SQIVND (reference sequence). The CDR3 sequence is CASSEAGGRYLYEQYF. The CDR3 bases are TGTGCCAGTAGCGAGGCGGGGGGACGATACCTCTACGAGCAGTACTTC.